The subject of this entry is one T cell receptor (beta chain). Its antigen is still unknown. This entry belongs to a study of shared clonotypes between healthy human individuals. About the research overall: CD8 memory received one plate per donor, CD8 naive two, CD4 memory three and CD4 naive three.

Study-wide points: A few donors had about 5% of their naive CD4 clonotypes in common. Sampling covered nothing but blood. Tissue TCR repertoires likely differ from those found in blood.

In germline, CDR1 is SGHAT, CDR2 FQNNGV. The CDR3 is 15 residues long. V lost 5 bases to trimming and J lost 7 bases; unmatched junction nucleotides: 12. Clones were read by immunoSEQ multiplex PCR, and TCRdb kept only the in-frame ones, dropping some. The sample has about 2.3 million clones; approximately 90% are singletons. Sequenced sample: naive CD4+ T cells from PBMCs. Noted subset: CD45RA+ positively selected. The chain employs TRBV11-2 and TRBJ1-2, with 8 bases matching TRBD1. This receptor was taken from a man aged 18 to 29 in good health. Some clones in this sample may be carry-over from other donors' samples. The CDR3, as DNA: TGTGCCAGCAGCAAAAACCGGAGGACAGGGTCTGGCTACACCTTC. Its translation is CASSKNRRTGSGYTF.